Presented here are 11 T cell receptor beta chains from one specimen sequenced in a study of shared clonotypes between healthy human individuals. Assay used: immunoSEQ multiplex PCR; TCRdb lists only in-frame clones, some missing. Of nearly 500,000 clones detected, over 60% appear once; the ten largest clones hold approximately 12%. The sequenced sample was PBMCs. All receptors derive from a woman aged 40 to 49 in good health. Some clones in this sample may be carry-over from other donors' samples.

This chain links TRBV9 with TRBJ2-5, with a possible D match to TRBD2 (6 bases). The CDR3 is 13 residues long. V was clipped by 3 bases and J by 5 bases, with 11 bases between them. Germline V gene data show CDR1 as SGDLS and CDR2 as YYNGEE. The CDR3 region is CASSGGGRETQYF. In nucleotides, the CDR3 is TGTGCCAGCAGCGGGGGAGGCCGGGAGACCCAGTACTTC. The full variable domain, rest sourced from reference TRBV9 and TRBJ2-5, is DSGVTQTPKHLITATGQRVTLRCSPRSGDLSVYWYQQSLDQGLQFLIQYYNGEERAKGNILERFSAQQFPDLHSELNLSSLELGDSALYFCASSGGGRETQYFGPGTRLLVL.

V and J are TRBV5-1 and TRBJ2-7; D might be TRBD1 (6 bases). This CDR3 region has 14 residues. V lost 1 base and J lost 4, with 12 bases in between. Germline assignment: CDR1 SGHRS and CDR2 YFSETQ. Written as DNA, the CDR3 is TGCGCCAGCAGCTTGCAGGGGTCGAGGTACGAGCAGTACTTC. Residues: CASSLQGSRYEQYF.

The V call is TRBV7-2, the J call TRBJ2-7; TRBD1 aligns across 7 bases. This CDR3 has 18 residues. Unmatched junction bases numbered 20, after V lost 5 bases and J lost 4 bases. Germline assignment: CDR1 SGHTA and CDR2 FQGNSA. CDR3 sequence reads: CASSTQGRGRGRAYEQYF. The CDR3 nucleotides are TGTGCCAGCAGCACCCAAGGTCGGGGCAGGGGGAGAGCGTACGAGCAGTACTTC.

The V and J genes are TRBV27 and TRBJ2-7; the match to TRBD2 covers 8 bases. The CDR3 spans 13 residues. CDR1 MNHEY and CDR2 SMNVEV come from the germline V gene (reference sequence). Trimming took 0 bases from V and 9 from J; bases not matched to a gene: 4. The CDR3 DNA follows: TGTGCCAGCAGTTTATCCGGGGGGGAAAGGCAGTACTTC. Amino acid sequence: CASSLSGGERQYF.

The chain employs TRBV2 and TRBJ1-2, with unresolved D. The length of the CDR3 is 12 residues. CDR1 is SNHLY and CDR2 is FYNNEI in the germline V gene. V was shortened by 5 bases and J by 1 base, with 5 bases between the two germline ends. The CDR3 here is CASSPLNYGYTF. CDR3 bases: TGTGCCAGCAGTCCCCTTAACTATGGCTACACCTTC.

The table lists this clone with a few counts. J is TRBJ1-5 and V is TRBV7-9; D is possibly TRBD1 (5 bases). Looked up from germline, CDR1 is SEHNR and CDR2 is FQNEAQ (reference sequence). The CDR3 has 17 residues. Trimming stripped 1 base from V and 0 bases from J, with 13 bases between. The CDR3 DNA is TGTGCCAGCAGCTTAGGGCAGGGATTTGGTAGCAATCAGCCCCAGCATTTT. Translated, it gives CASSLGQGFGSNQPQHF.

V gene TRBV25-1 combines with J gene TRBJ2-5, with TRBD1 identical over 7 bases. CDR3 length equals 18 residues. Per the germline V gene, CDR1 is MGHDK and CDR2 is SYGVNS. J was trimmed by 4 bases and V by 4 bases; bases with no gene match: 18. Written as DNA, the CDR3 is TGTGCCAGCAGTGGTCCTAATCCGGGGACAGCCCTGGTAGAGACCCAGTACTTC. Translation gives CASSGPNPGTALVETQYF.

CDR3 in amino acids: CASKPAGQGEIYGYTF. DNA for the CDR3: TGTGCCAGCAAGCCGGCGGGACAGGGGGAAATCTATGGCTACACCTTC. V usage is TRBV28 and J usage is TRBJ1-2, with 11 positions matching TRBD1. The CDR3 length is 16 residues. V trimming: 7 bases; J trimming: 4 bases; junction bases outside the gene matches: 11. Germline-derived CDR1 and CDR2 are MDHEN and SYDVKM.

This clone is classed as medium-sized. The CDR3 bases are TGTGCCAGCAGTTACGGGACGGAGAATCAGCCCCAGCATTTT. Translation: CASSYGTENQPQHF. V is TRBV6-6 and J is TRBJ1-5; D is perhaps TRBD1 (5 bases). V lost 2 bases and J lost 4, with 9 bases in between. Germline CDR1 MNHNY, CDR2 SVGAGI (reference sequence). This CDR3 region has 14 residues.

Note on this clone: A far larger clone differs by one base, so this is likely a read error. The chain joins TRBV7-9 to TRBJ2-5; unclear D gene. CDR3 length: 12 residues. CDR1 is SEHNR and CDR2 is FQNEAQ in the germline V gene (reference sequence). CDR3 nucleotides: TGTGCCGGCAGCTCTCTGACCTGGGCCCAGTACTTC. Protein sequence: CAGSSLTWAQYF.

This clone was seen a single time. The rearrangement joins TRBV7-2 to TRBJ2-3; D is undetermined. Germline V gene sequence: CDR1 SGHTA, CDR2 FQGNSA. CDR3 length: 14 amino acids. Trimming left V 1 base short and J 6 bases short, with 11 bases between. In DNA form, the CDR3 reads TGTGCCAGCAGCTTAGGTGCCTCCACGGATACGCAGTATTTT. Its protein is CASSLGASTDTQYF.